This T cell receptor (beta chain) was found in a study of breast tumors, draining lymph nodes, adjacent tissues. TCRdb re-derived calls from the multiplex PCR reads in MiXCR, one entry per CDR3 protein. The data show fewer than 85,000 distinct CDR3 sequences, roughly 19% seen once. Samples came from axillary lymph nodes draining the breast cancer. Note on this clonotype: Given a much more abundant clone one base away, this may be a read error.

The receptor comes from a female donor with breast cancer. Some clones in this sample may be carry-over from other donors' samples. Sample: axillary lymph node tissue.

CDR3 bases: TGCGCCAGCAGCTTTGCAGGGAAAGAGACCCAGTACTTC. This sequence encodes CASSFAGKETQYF. The chain employs TRBV5-1 and TRBJ2-5; tentatively, D is TRBD1 (5 bases). From germline, CDR1 is SGHRS and CDR2 YFSETQ. Trimming took 2 bases from V and 3 from J, leaving 8 bases between them. This CDR3 has 13 amino acids. Supplemented by reference TRBV5-1 and TRBJ2-5, the full variable domain reads KAGVTQTPRYLIKTRGQQVTLSCSPISGHRSVSWYQQTPGQGLQFLFEYFSETQRNKGNFPGRFSGRQFSNSRSEMNVSTLELGDSALYLCASSFAGKETQYFGPGTRLLVL.